The 27 T cell receptor beta chains below all came from one sample that was sequenced in a study of cytotoxic CD8 clonotypes in ibrutinib-treated CLL. Libraries were prepared by immunoSEQ multiplex PCR; TCRdb keeps only in-frame clonotypes and omits some of them. The repertoire consists of more than 200,000 clones, with about three quarters occurring once and the leading ten covering 15% to 17%. The source was PBMCs, collected after 24 months of ibrutinib treatment. These TCRs come from a human donor with chronic lymphocytic leukemia.

This clone occurred once. The chain has TRBV14 and TRBJ2-2; D unclear. The CDR3 is 12 residues long. The V gene's germline CDR1 is SGHDN and CDR2 FVKESK. The V gene lost 0 bases and the J gene lost 7 bases, with 3 bases spanning the gap. The CDR3 is CASSQEGGELFF. CDR3 sequence (DNA): TGTGCCAGCAGCCAAGAGGGCGGGGAGCTGTTTTTT.

The J gene is TRBJ2-1, the V gene TRBV29-1; either TRBD1 or TRBD2 may supply D (5 bases each). Germline lookup yields CDR1 SQVTM and CDR2 ANQGSEA. V lost 6 bases to trimming and J lost 4 bases, with 34 bases between them. This CDR3 has 20 residues. The CDR3 DNA reads as TGCAGCGTCGCAGACCCTTTACTGTGGGGGAGCCAGCGTAGGTACAATGAGCAGTTCTTC. As protein: CSVADPLLWGSQRRYNEQFF.

The chain has TRBV4-2 and TRBJ2-7; TRBD1 might be the D (5 bases). This CDR3 spans 17 amino acids. Trimming shortened V by 2 bases and J by 1 base, and 18 bases separated the two germline ends. CDR1 is LGHNA and CDR2 is YNFKEQ in the germline V gene. The CDR3: CASSQPRTLGPSYEQYF. The DNA of the CDR3 is TGTGCCAGCAGCCAACCCCGAACCTTGGGGCCTTCCTACGAGCAGTACTTC.

V and J are TRBV4-2 and TRBJ2-2; 7 bases line up with TRBD2. Losses at the gene ends were 4 bases for V and 1 base for J; bases not matched to a gene: 9. There are 17 residues in the CDR3. From germline, CDR1 is LGHNA and CDR2 YNFKEQ. The CDR3 DNA follows: TGTGCCAGCAGCCCCCTCCGGGACTATATGAACACCGGGGAGCTGTTTTTT. It specifies CASSPLRDYMNTGELFF.

A word on this clone: This same CDR3 is encoded by further DNA sequences in the sample. The chain is built from TRBV20-1 and TRBJ2-7; D not certain. V lost 0 bases and J lost 6, with 6 bases in between. The CDR3 has 11 amino acids. Germline CDR1 reads DFQATT; CDR2 reads SNEGSKA (reference sequence). In DNA, the CDR3 is TGCAGTGCTAGAGACCTAGGCGAGCAGTACTTC. This sequence encodes CSARDLGEQYF.

The chain links TRBV7-9 to TRBJ1-5; D perhaps matches TRBD1 (5 bases). CDR1 is SEHNR, CDR2 FQNEAQ, per germline (reference sequence). V was trimmed by 5 bases and J by 5 bases, leaving 13 bases between them. This CDR3 has 14 residues. In nucleotides, the CDR3 is TGTGCCAGCAGCGTCAGTGGGACCTATCAGCCCCAGCATTTT. This sequence encodes CASSVSGTYQPQHF.

This rearrangement joins TRBV7-8 to TRBJ2-7, with D hard to call. V dropped 0 bases and J dropped 3 bases, with 9 bases sitting between them. CDR1 is SGHVS, CDR2 FQNEAQ, per germline. The CDR3 runs to 14 residues. Here the CDR3 DNA reads TGTGCCAGCAGCTTAGCGTCGGCCGGCTACGAGCAGTACTTC. This gives the protein CASSLASAGYEQYF.

The V and J genes are TRBV9 and TRBJ2-4; D is ambiguous. Germline V gene lookup returns CDR1 SGDLS and CDR2 YYNGEE. The V and J ends lost 1 base and 8 bases respectively, with 10 bases between them. This CDR3 has 13 amino acids. CDR3 DNA sequence: TGTGCCAGCAGCGTAAGTAGGAGCGACATTCAGTACTTC. This sequence encodes CASSVSRSDIQYF.

This chain links TRBV28 with TRBJ2-7; D might be TRBD1 (6 bases). Between the trimmed V and J ends, which lost 3 bases and 3 bases, there was a span of 12 bases. The CDR3 covers 14 residues. Germline V gene data show CDR1 as MDHEN and CDR2 as SYDVKM. The CDR3 coding sequence is TGTGCCAGCAGTTTCCGCCAGGGGCTCTACGAGCAGTACTTC. Translating it yields CASSFRQGLYEQYF.

This chain joins TRBV4-2 and TRBJ2-3; 12 bases align to TRBD2. V was clipped by 0 bases and J by 4 bases; unmatched bases: 5. Germline CDR1 LGHNA, CDR2 YNFKEQ. This CDR3 has 17 amino acids. CDR3: CASSQDPTSGSSDTQYF. The CDR3 nucleotides are TGTGCCAGCAGCCAAGACCCGACTAGCGGGAGCTCAGATACGCAGTATTTT.

The chain uses TRBV15 and TRBJ2-1, with a possible D match to TRBD2 (6 bases). V gave up 1 base and J gave up 4 bases, with 11 bases separating them. The length of the CDR3 is 15 residues. Looked up from germline, CDR1 is LNHNV and CDR2 is YYDKDF (reference sequence). The CDR3, as DNA: TGTGCCACCAGCAGAGGTCGGGAGTCGTACAATGAGCAGTTCTTC. Translating gives CATSRGRESYNEQFF. Full variable domain (outside the CDR3, taken from reference TRBV15 and TRBJ2-1): DAMVIQNPRYQVTQFGKPVTLSCSQTLNHNVMYWYQQKSSQAPKLLFHYYDKDFNNEADTPDNFQSRRPNTSFCFLDIRSPGLGDTAMYLCATSRGRESYNEQFFGPGTRLTVL.

On this clone itself: The same CDR3 can be traced to other DNA sequences in this sample. This rearrangement joins TRBV7-3 to TRBJ2-3, with D maybe TRBD2 (6 bases). The CDR3 length is 15 residues. Germline CDR1 SGHTA, CDR2 FQGTGA. V lost 2 bases and J 6 bases, leaving 15 bases between the germline ends. The CDR3 coding sequence is TGTGCCAGCAGCTTACGTGGGCGGGGTGCGGATACGCAGTATTTT. Protein: CASSLRGRGADTQYF. The complete variable domain, with remaining parts taken from reference TRBV7-3 and TRBJ2-3, reads GAGVSQTPSNKVTEKGKYVELRCDPISGHTALYWYRQSLGQGPEFLIYFQGTGAADDSGLPNDRFFAVRPEGSVSTLKIQRTERGDSAVYLCASSLRGRGADTQYFGPGTRLTVL.

The CDR3 bases are TGCGCCAGCAGCCTTCAGGAAGCGAATGAGCAGTTCTTC. Translation gives CASSLQEANEQFF. J is TRBJ2-1 and V is TRBV5-1; no clear D. The CDR3 sequence is 13 residues long. Between the trimmed V and J ends, which lost 4 bases and 7 bases, there was a span of 12 bases. CDR1 SGHRS and CDR2 YFSETQ come from the germline V gene.

The rearrangement links TRBV5-1 to TRBJ2-1; D gene unclear. The CDR3 has 14 residues. Per germline, CDR1 SGHRS and CDR2 YFSETQ. Trimming took off 1 base at V and 0 bases at J, with 5 bases between the two ends. CDR3 loop: CASSLQSSYNEQFF. As DNA, the CDR3 is TGCGCCAGCAGCTTGCAGAGCTCCTACAATGAGCAGTTCTTC. The whole variable domain, remainder taken from reference TRBV5-1 and TRBJ2-1, is KAGVTQTPRYLIKTRGQQVTLSCSPISGHRSVSWYQQTPGQGLQFLFEYFSETQRNKGNFPGRFSGRQFSNSRSEMNVSTLELGDSALYLCASSLQSSYNEQFFGPGTRLTVL.

V usage is TRBV2 and J usage is TRBJ1-2; a possible D gene is TRBD1 (5 bases). Trimming stripped 7 bases from V and 3 bases from J, with 12 bases between. Germline V CDR1 and CDR2: SNHLY, FYNNEI. CDR3 length: 13 amino acids. This CDR3 is CASTDRADYGYTF. The CDR3 nucleotides read TGTGCCAGCACTGACAGAGCCGACTATGGCTACACCTTC. The full variable domain, in which reference TRBV2 and TRBJ1-2 provide the parts outside the CDR3, is EPEVTQTPSHQVTQMGQEVILRCVPISNHLYFYWYRQILGQKVEFLVSFYNNEISEKSEIFDDQFSVERPDGSNFTLKIRSTKLEDSAMYFCASTDRADYGYTFGSGTRLTVV.

This clone was detected a few times. CDR3 amino acids: CASSTTETGELFF. CDR3 coding DNA: TGTGCCAGCAGCACTACAGAAACCGGGGAGCTGTTTTTT. The chain is built from TRBV11-2 and TRBJ2-2; D is undetermined. CDR1 and CDR2 (germline): SGHAT, FQNNGV. V was clipped by 5 bases and J by 5 bases, with 9 bases between them. The CDR3 totals 13 residues.

The V and J genes are TRBV9 and TRBJ2-7; the D gene is possibly TRBD1 (5 bases). Trimming took off 4 bases at V and 3 bases at J, with 14 bases between the two ends. This CDR3 has 14 amino acids. CDR1 SGDLS and CDR2 YYNGEE come from the germline V gene. The DNA for the CDR3 is TGTGCCAGCAGCCCCGCTGACAGAAACTACGAGCAGTACTTC. Translated: CASSPADRNYEQYF. Full variable domain (rest looked up from reference TRBV9 and TRBJ2-7): DSGVTQTPKHLITATGQRVTLRCSPRSGDLSVYWYQQSLDQGLQFLIQYYNGEERAKGNILERFSAQQFPDLHSELNLSSLELGDSALYFCASSPADRNYEQYFGPGTRLTVT.

The gene calls are TRBV6-5 and TRBJ2-1, with 7 bases that match TRBD2. The CDR3 totals 13 residues. J was trimmed by 8 bases and V by 8 bases; bases with no gene match: 9. Germline lookup yields CDR1 MNHEY and CDR2 SVGAGI. CDR3 protein: CASESSGGYEQFF. The DNA of the CDR3 is TGTGCCAGCGAATCTAGCGGTGGCTATGAGCAGTTCTTC.

J is TRBJ2-4 and V is TRBV28; D unresolved. Trimming left V 2 bases short and J 0 bases short, with 11 bases between. The CDR3 loop spans 16 amino acids. Germline CDR1 and CDR2: MDHEN and SYDVKM. The CDR3 DNA reads as TGTGCCAGCAGTTTAATGGGCGTCCTAGCCAAAAACATTCAGTACTTC. Residues: CASSLMGVLAKNIQYF.

This clone was detected only once. The gene calls are TRBV19 and TRBJ2-2; D ambiguous. The germline V gene has CDR1 LNHDA and CDR2 SQIVND (reference sequence). The CDR3 is 14 residues long. V was pared by 0 bases and J by 9 bases, with 11 bases between. The CDR3 nucleotides read TGTGCCAGTAGTATAGATTACGACCTCCGGGAGCTGTTTTTT. It is translated as CASSIDYDLRELFF. Based on the CDR3 plus reference TRBV19 and TRBJ2-2, the full variable domain is DGGITQSPKYLFRKEGQNVTLSCEQNLNHDAMYWYRQDPGQGLRLIYYSQIVNDFQKGDIAEGYSVSREKKESFPLTVTSAQKNPTAFYLCASSIDYDLRELFFGEGSRLTVL.

The chain employs TRBV5-4 and TRBJ2-1; TRBD2 might be the D (6 bases). The V gene's germline CDR1 is SGHNT and CDR2 YYREEE (reference sequence). There are 16 residues in the CDR3. Trimming left V 4 bases short and J 7 bases short, with 21 bases between. The CDR3 loop reads CASSPTGGNLVNEQFF. In nucleotides, the CDR3 is TGTGCCAGCAGCCCCACCGGAGGGAACCTAGTTAATGAGCAGTTCTTC.

The genes are TRBV28 and TRBJ2-6, with 11 bases identical to TRBD1. Losses at the gene ends were 4 bases for V and 0 bases for J; bases not matched to a gene: 8. CDR1 is MDHEN, CDR2 SYDVKM, per germline. This CDR3 is built from 19 residues. The CDR3, as DNA: TGTGCCAGCAGTTCCCCGGCGGGACAGGGGGACTCTGGGGCCAACGTCCTGACTTTC. Encoded protein: CASSSPAGQGDSGANVLTF.

V and J are TRBV28 and TRBJ1-4; D is unresolved. Trimming left V 10 bases short and J 8 bases short, with 14 bases between. This CDR3 region has 12 residues. Germline values: CDR1 MDHEN, CDR2 SYDVKM. The chain's CDR3 is CATRLGREKLFF. CDR3 bases: TGTGCCACGCGCCTCGGAAGAGAAAAACTGTTTTTT.

V gene TRBV29-1 combines with J gene TRBJ1-3; D not certain. This CDR3 has 12 residues. Trimming left V 4 bases short and J 3 bases short, with 7 bases between. Germline values: CDR1 SQVTM, CDR2 ANQGSEA. Written as DNA, the CDR3 is TGCAGCGTTGGAACAGTTGGAAACACCATATATTTT. Protein sequence: CSVGTVGNTIYF.

This CDR3 reads CAWSRDSRNTEAFF. CDR3 nucleotide sequence: TGTGCCTGGAGTAGGGACTCAAGGAACACTGAAGCTTTCTTT. The V and J genes are TRBV30 and TRBJ1-1; TRBD1 is a possible D gene (5 bases). Between the trimmed V and J ends, which lost 2 bases and 1 base, there was a span of 11 bases. CDR3 length: 14 residues. Germline V CDR1 and CDR2: GTSNPN, SVGIG (reference sequence).

The chain couples TRBV9 to TRBJ2-3; 8 bases line up with TRBD1. The CDR3 spans 17 residues. CDR1 SGDLS and CDR2 YYNGEE come from the germline V gene. The J segment lost 0 bases and the V segment lost 3 bases, leaving 9 bases of the junction unmatched. Here the CDR3 DNA reads TGTGCCAGCAGCGACGATGGACAGGGATGGAGCACAGATACGCAGTATTTT. This translates into CASSDDGQGWSTDTQYF.

The count of this clone is one. This chain links TRBV28 with TRBJ2-7; D ambiguous. The CDR3 is 17 amino acids. Trimming took 3 bases from V and 4 from J, leaving 22 bases between them. Germline V CDR1 and CDR2: MDHEN, SYDVKM. The DNA for the CDR3 is TGTGCCAGCAGTTTGGATTTATCTGGGGATCGCCAATACGAGCAGTACTTC. This codes for CASSLDLSGDRQYEQYF.